The source of this TCR beta chain is a study of T cell repertoires in cytomegalovirus infection. Findings and caveats of the study: The response measured ex vivo was dominated by TCR beta clonotypes (HLA-C-restricted and CMV-specific). Carriage of CMV together with the relevant HLA was identifiable through cumulative public TCR beta family frequency.

With 10 bases removed from V and 6 bases from J, the gap between germline ends came to 22 bases. The CDR3 extends over 15 amino acids. The germline V gene has CDR1 MNHNS and CDR2 SASEGT. In this sample, this clonotype turned up many times. Its antigen is not known. TCRdb passed the reads through MiXCR, listing each CDR3 protein once. The sample gives about 360,000 distinct CDR3 sequences, around 18% of which show up once; 8.7% is in the top ten. The chain has TRBV6-1 and TRBJ2-1, with D perhaps TRBD2 (5 bases). The receptor was derived from a human donor in good health (CMV status not recorded). Some clones in this sample may be carry-over from other donors' samples. Source material: PBMCs. The CDR3 coding sequence is TGTGCCATCCAACCGGCCCCCGCCGCGGGCAATGAGCAGTTCTTC. Encoded protein: CAIQPAPAAGNEQFF.